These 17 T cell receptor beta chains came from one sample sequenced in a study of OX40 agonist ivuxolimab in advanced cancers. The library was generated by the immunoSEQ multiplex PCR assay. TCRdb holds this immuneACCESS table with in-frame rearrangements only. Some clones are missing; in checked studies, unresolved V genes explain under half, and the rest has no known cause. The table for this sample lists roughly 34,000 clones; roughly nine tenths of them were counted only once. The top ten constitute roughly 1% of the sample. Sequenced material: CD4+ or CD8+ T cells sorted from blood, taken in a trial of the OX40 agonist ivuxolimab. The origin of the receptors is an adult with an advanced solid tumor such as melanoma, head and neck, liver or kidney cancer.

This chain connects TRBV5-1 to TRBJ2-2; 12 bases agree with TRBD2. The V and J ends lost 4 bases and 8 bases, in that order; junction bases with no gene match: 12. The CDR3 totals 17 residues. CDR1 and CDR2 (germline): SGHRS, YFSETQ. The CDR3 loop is CASSLKLAGGPSGELFF. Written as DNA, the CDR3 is TGCGCCAGCAGCCTAAAGCTAGCGGGAGGGCCGTCAGGGGAGCTGTTTTTT.

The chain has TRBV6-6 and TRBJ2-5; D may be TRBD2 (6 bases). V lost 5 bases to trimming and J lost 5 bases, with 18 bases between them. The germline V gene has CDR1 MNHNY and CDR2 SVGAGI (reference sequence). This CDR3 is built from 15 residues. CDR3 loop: CASSPVNGGVETQYF. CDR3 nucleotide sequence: TGTGCCAGCAGTCCGGTTAACGGGGGTGTGGAGACCCAGTACTTC.

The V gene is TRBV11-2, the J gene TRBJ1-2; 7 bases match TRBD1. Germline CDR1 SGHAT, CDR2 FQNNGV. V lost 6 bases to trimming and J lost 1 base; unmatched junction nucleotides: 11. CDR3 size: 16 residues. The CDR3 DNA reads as TGTGCCAGCAGAAAGACGTCCGGGACAGATAACTATGGCTACACCTTC. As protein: CASRKTSGTDNYGYTF.

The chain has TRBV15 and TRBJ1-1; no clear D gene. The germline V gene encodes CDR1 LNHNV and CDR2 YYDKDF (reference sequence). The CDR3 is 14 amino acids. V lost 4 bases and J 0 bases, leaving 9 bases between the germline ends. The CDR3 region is CATSIGFMNTEAFF. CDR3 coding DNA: TGTGCCACCAGCATCGGGTTCATGAACACTGAAGCTTTCTTT.

The CDR3 region has the DNA TGCGCCAGCAGCTTGGTGCTAGCGGGAGTGCGTGGGGAGCTGTTTTTT. Translating it yields CASSLVLAGVRGELFF. The chain recombines TRBV5-1 with TRBJ2-2; 10 nucleotides agree with TRBD2. Germline V gene data show CDR1 as SGHRS and CDR2 as YFSETQ. The CDR3 has 16 residues. Trimming at V came to 0 bases and at J to 8 bases, leaving 7 bases not matched to a gene.

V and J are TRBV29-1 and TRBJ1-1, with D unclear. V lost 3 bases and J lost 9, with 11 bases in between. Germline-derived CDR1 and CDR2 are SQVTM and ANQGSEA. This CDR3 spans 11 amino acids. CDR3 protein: CSVEVAYKAFF. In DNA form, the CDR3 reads TGCAGCGTTGAGGTCGCATATAAAGCTTTCTTT.

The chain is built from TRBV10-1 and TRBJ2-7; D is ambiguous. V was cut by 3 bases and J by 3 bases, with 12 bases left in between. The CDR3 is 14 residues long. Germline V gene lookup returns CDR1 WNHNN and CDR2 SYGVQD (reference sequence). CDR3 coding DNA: TGCGCCAGCAGTGAACCCCCACCGGGCTACGAGCAGTACTTC. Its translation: CASSEPPPGYEQYF.

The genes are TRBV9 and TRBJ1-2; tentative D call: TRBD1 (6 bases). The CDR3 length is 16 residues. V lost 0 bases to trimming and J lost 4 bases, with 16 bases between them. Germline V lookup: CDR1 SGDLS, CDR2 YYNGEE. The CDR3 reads CASSVDDGGESYGYTF. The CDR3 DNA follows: TGTGCCAGCAGCGTAGATGATGGGGGCGAGAGCTATGGCTACACCTTC.

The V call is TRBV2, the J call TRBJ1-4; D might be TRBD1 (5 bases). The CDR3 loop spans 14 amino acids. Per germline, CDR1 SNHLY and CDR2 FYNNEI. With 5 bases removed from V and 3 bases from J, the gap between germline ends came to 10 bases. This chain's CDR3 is CASSRLGANEKLFF. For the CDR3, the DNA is TGTGCCAGCAGTCGATTGGGGGCTAATGAAAAACTGTTTTTT.

The CDR3 spells CASHRAPELEKLFF. In nucleotides, the CDR3 is TGTGCCAGCCACCGGGCCCCGGAGTTAGAAAAACTGTTTTTT. This chain connects TRBV2 to TRBJ1-4; D is unresolved. The V gene lost 8 bases and the J gene lost 8 bases, with 18 bases spanning the gap. This CDR3 is 14 amino acids long. Germline assignment: CDR1 SNHLY and CDR2 FYNNEI.

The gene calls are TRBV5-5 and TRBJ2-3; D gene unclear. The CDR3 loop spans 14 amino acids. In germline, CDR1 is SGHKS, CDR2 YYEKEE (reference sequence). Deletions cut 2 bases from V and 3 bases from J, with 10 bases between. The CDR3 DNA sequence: TGTGCCAGCAGCTTCCAGACTGGAACAGATACGCAGTATTTT. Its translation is CASSFQTGTDTQYF.

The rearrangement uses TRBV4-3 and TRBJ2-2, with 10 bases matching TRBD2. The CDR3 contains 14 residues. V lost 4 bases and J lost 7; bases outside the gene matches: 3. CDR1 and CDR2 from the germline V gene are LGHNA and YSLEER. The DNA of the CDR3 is TGCGCCAGCAGCCGCGGGACTAGCGACGGGGAGCTGTTTTTT. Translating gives CASSRGTSDGELFF.

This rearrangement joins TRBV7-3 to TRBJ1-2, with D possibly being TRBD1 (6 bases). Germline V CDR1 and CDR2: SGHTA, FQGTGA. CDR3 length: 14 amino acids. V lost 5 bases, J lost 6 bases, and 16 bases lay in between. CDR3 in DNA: TGTGCCAGCAGCCCCAAGGGGGGGCGGGATGGCTACACCTTC. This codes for CASSPKGGRDGYTF.

CDR3: CASGHRGPNTEAFF. The DNA of the CDR3 is TGTGCCAGCGGCCACAGGGGCCCGAACACTGAAGCTTTCTTT. The V and J genes are TRBV6-5 and TRBJ1-1; 7 nucleotides match TRBD1. With 8 bases clipped from V and 1 base from J, the junction kept 7 bases outside the gene matches. This CDR3 is 14 amino acids long. Germline-derived CDR1 and CDR2 are MNHEY and SVGAGI.

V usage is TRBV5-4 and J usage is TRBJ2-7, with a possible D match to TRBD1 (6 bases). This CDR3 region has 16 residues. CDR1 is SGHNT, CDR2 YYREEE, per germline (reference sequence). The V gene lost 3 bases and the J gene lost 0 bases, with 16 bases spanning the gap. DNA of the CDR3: TGTGCCAGCAGCTCAAGTTTAACAGGGAGCTCCTACGAGCAGTACTTC. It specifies CASSSSLTGSSYEQYF.

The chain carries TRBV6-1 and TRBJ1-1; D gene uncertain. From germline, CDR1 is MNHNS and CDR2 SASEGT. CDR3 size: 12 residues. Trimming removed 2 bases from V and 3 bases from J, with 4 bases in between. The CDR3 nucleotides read TGTGCCAGCAGTGAACTGGACACTGAAGCTTTCTTT. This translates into CASSELDTEAFF.

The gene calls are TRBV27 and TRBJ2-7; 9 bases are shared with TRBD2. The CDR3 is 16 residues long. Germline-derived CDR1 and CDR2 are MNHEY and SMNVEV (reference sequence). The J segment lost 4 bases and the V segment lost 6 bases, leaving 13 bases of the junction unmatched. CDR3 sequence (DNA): TGTGCCAGCAGAAACCTGTGGACTAGCGCGCGTTACGAGCAGTACTTC. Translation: CASRNLWTSARYEQYF.